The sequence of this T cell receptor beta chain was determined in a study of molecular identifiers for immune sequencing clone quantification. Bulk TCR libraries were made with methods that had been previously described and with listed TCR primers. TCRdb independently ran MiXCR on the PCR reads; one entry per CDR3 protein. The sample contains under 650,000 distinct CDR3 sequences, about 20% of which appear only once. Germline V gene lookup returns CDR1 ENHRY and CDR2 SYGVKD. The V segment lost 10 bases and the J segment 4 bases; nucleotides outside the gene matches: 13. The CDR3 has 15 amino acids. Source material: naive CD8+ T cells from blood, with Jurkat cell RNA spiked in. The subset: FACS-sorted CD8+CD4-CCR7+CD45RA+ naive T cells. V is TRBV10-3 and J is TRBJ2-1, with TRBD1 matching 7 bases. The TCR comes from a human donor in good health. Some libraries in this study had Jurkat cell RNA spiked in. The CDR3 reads CASRASGQIYNEQFF. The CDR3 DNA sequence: TGTGCCAGTCGGGCCTCGGGACAGATATACAATGAGCAGTTCTTC.